Listed here are 7 T cell receptor beta chains from one sample, sequenced in a study of shared clonotypes between healthy human individuals (dated by TCRdb to the early 2020s). The library was generated by the immunoSEQ multiplex PCR assay. The clones in this table, taken by TCRdb from immuneACCESS, are in-frame only. Not every clone is retained; where verified, under half of the shortfall comes from an unresolved V gene, and the cause of the rest is unknown. The table for this sample lists some 450,000 clones; 70% to 80% of them were counted only once. The top ten hold about 12% of the sample. Sample: PBMCs. The source is a woman aged 40-49 years in good health. Some clones in this sample may be carry-over from other donors' samples.

The chain carries TRBV11-2 and TRBJ2-7; tentative D call: TRBD1 (6 bases). Germline V gene lookup returns CDR1 SGHAT and CDR2 FQNNGV. Trimming stripped 5 bases from V and 6 bases from J, with 11 bases between. The CDR3 extends over 12 amino acids. The CDR3 reads CASSNRVGEQYF. In DNA form, the CDR3 reads TGTGCCAGCAGCAACAGGGTTGGCGAGCAGTACTTC.

V gene TRBV2 combines with J gene TRBJ1-5, with D possibly TRBD1 on 5 matching bases. The CDR3 has 13 amino acids. Trimming left V 4 bases short and J 4 bases short, with 8 bases between. Germline CDR1 and CDR2: SNHLY and FYNNEI. The CDR3 protein is CASSGGLNQPQHF. The DNA for the CDR3 is TGTGCCAGCAGTGGGGGCCTTAATCAGCCCCAGCATTTT.

A note on this clone: A far larger clone is a single base away, which makes a read error likely. In the same sample, other DNA sequences code for this CDR3. The V call is TRBV25-1, the J call TRBJ2-4; D remains unclear. The CDR3 loop spans 17 amino acids. CDR1 MGHDK and CDR2 SYGVNS come from the germline V gene. Trimming stripped 4 bases from V and 0 bases from J, with 16 bases between. The chain's CDR3 is CASSGRVAGSAKNIQYF. The CDR3 nucleotides read TGTGCCAGCAGTGGACGGGTAGCTGGATCAGCCAAAAACATTCAGTACTTC.

This clone was seen only a few times. V is TRBV9 and J is TRBJ2-1, with 9 nucleotides matching TRBD2. Per the germline V gene, CDR1 is SGDLS and CDR2 is YYNGEE. The ends lost 4 bases at V and 4 bases at J; junction bases unmatched: 15. This CDR3 is 18 amino acids long. CDR3 bases: TGTGCCAGCAGCTCCCCGCCGCAGGCTAGCGGGATGTACAATGAGCAGTTCTTC. Translating it yields CASSSPPQASGMYNEQFF.

The chain employs TRBV2 and TRBJ2-7; D might be TRBD1 or TRBD2, each matching 7 bases. The V end lost 10 bases, the J end lost 7 bases, and 14 bases lay between the germline ends. There are 11 residues in the CDR3. From germline, CDR1 is SNHLY and CDR2 FYNNEI. The CDR3 bases are TGTGCCACCAGGGGGGGGGATGAGCAGTACTTC. Translating it yields CATRGGDEQYF.

The J gene is TRBJ2-1, the V gene TRBV18; tentatively, D is TRBD1 (5 bases). This CDR3 has 13 amino acids. CDR1 and CDR2 from the germline V gene are KGHSH and LQKENI. V lost 2 bases to trimming and J lost 3 bases, with 5 bases between them. The CDR3 nucleotides are TGTGCCAGCTCACCAAGGGGCTACAATGAGCAGTTCTTC. It is translated as CASSPRGYNEQFF.

The CDR3 loop is CASSPSGRHSYEQYF. The CDR3 DNA sequence: TGTGCCAGCTCACCAAGTGGCAGGCACTCCTACGAGCAGTACTTC. This chain uses TRBV18 with TRBJ2-7; D gene ambiguous. CDR3 size: 15 residues. Germline assignment: CDR1 KGHSH and CDR2 LQKENI. Trimming left V 2 bases short and J 0 bases short, with 11 bases between. Full variable domain (rest looked up from reference TRBV18 and TRBJ2-7): NAGVMQNPRHLVRRRGQEARLRCSPMKGHSHVYWYRQLPEEGLKFMVYLQKENIIDESGMPKERFSAEFPKEGPSILRIQQVVRGDSAAYFCASSPSGRHSYEQYFGPGTRLTVT.